This TCR beta chain emerged from a study of CD8 T cells in ankylosing spondylitis. General study results and limits: Disease-linked clones proved CD8+ and comparatively uncommon in peripheral blood.

One entry per CDR3 protein results from TCRdb running MiXCR on the 5' RACE reads. Among some 300,000 distinct CDR3 sequences, about 20% were seen once, and the ten largest hold 3.5%. Details on this clonotype: No antigen is known for it.

Sequencing used blood, either unsorted or a sorted T cell fraction (not recorded which). The sequence was obtained from a female donor with ankylosing spondylitis or in good health (not recorded which).

The CDR3 reads CSARSGGNSYEQYF. The CDR3 region has the DNA TGCAGTGCTAGGTCTGGGGGAAATTCCTACGAGCAGTACTTC. The gene calls are TRBV20-1 and TRBJ2-7; tentatively, D is TRBD1 or TRBD2 (5 bases each). The CDR3 is 14 residues long. Trimming removed 3 bases from V and 1 base from J, with 13 bases in between. Germline V lookup: CDR1 DFQATT, CDR2 SNEGSKA (reference sequence).